The T cell receptor beta chain described here comes from a study of cytomegalovirus exposure and HLA in healthy donors. Study-wide background: A later analysis reported the same platform for the approximately 110 validation repertoires and the 666 first-cohort repertoires. Study-wide findings and caveats: A list of 164 TCR beta chains associated with cytomegalovirus was given.

This clone was seen just once. What it binds is unknown. TCRdb's copy holds only in-frame clones and misses some; the assay was immunoSEQ multiplex PCR. Seen here are about 120,000 clones, 75% to 90% observed once, and the top ten hold roughly 2%. Donors came from a validation cohort of approximately 110 subjects, distinct from the first 666-subject cohort. Germline values: CDR1 LGHNT, CDR2 FRNRAP. Trimming left V 4 bases short and J 3 bases short, with 7 bases between. This CDR3 contains 13 residues. This sequence was found in a woman aged 18-30 years in good health and CMV-seronegative. The chain is built from TRBV12-5 and TRBJ2-1; D call uncertain. Specimen: PBMCs. The CDR3 protein is CASGSRSYNEQFF. The CDR3, as DNA: TGTGCTAGTGGTTCCCGGAGCTACAATGAGCAGTTCTTC.